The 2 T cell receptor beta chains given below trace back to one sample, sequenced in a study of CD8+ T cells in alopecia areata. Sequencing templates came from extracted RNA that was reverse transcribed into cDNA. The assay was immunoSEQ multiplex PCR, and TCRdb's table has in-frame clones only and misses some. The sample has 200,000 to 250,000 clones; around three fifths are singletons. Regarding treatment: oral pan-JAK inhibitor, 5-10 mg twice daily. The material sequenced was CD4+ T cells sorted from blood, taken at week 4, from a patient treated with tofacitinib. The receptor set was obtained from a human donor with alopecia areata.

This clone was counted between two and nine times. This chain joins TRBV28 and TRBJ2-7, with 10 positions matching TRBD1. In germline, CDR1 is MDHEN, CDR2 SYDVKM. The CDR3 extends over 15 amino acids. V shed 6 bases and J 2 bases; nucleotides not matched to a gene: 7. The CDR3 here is CASRAGTGVTYEQYF. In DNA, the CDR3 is TGTGCCAGCAGGGCCGGGACAGGGGTAACCTACGAGCAGTACTTC. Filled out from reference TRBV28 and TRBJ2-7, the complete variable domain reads DVKVTQSSRYLVKRTGEKVFLECVQDMDHENMFWYRQDPGLGLRLIYFSYDVKMKEKGDIPEGYSVSREKKERFSLILESASTNQTSMYLCASRAGTGVTYEQYFGPGTRLTVT.

This chain's CDR3 is CATSKARTGYTEAFF. The CDR3 nucleotides read TGTGCCACCAGCAAAGCAAGGACAGGGTACACTGAAGCTTTCTTT. This chain joins TRBV15 and TRBJ1-1; 8 bases are shared with TRBD1. This CDR3 comprises 15 residues. V lost 4 bases and J lost 3; bases outside the gene matches: 7. The germline V gene encodes CDR1 LNHNV and CDR2 YYDKDF (reference sequence).